The 2 T cell receptor beta chains below were found in one sample sequenced in a study of blood T cell repertoires in COVID-19. Sequencing was performed with immunoSEQ multiplex PCR; in TCRdb, only in-frame clones are kept and a portion is missing. The sample contains tens of thousands of clones, about 84% of which appear only once. The sequenced sample was peripheral blood. Receptors were obtained from a human donor in a cohort sampled during active COVID-19.

This chain joins TRBV2 and TRBJ2-7, with D unclear. Germline V gene sequence: CDR1 SNHLY, CDR2 FYNNEI. V lost 4 bases and J 3 bases, leaving 10 bases between the germline ends. This CDR3 comprises 13 residues. The CDR3: CASSVDNNYEQYF. The CDR3 bases are TGTGCCAGCAGTGTAGACAATAACTACGAGCAGTACTTC.

This clone appeared once. The V and J genes are TRBV6-2 or TRBV6-3 and TRBJ1-1; D may be TRBD1 (5 bases). Germline CDR1 and CDR2: MNHEY and SVGEGT. Trimming shortened V by 1 base and J by 1 base, and 10 bases separated the two germline ends. The CDR3 extends over 15 amino acids. Written as DNA, the CDR3 is TGTGCCAGCAGTTACTATGGACACCCGAACACTGAAGCTTTCTTT. Its protein is CASSYYGHPNTEAFF.